A single sample is the source of the 25 T cell receptor beta chains below, sequenced in a study of T cells in localized non-small cell lung cancer. Libraries were prepared by immunoSEQ multiplex PCR; TCRdb keeps only in-frame clonotypes and omits some of them. The sample comprises 30,000 to 35,000 clones, 92% of which are singletons, and around 2.1% rests with the top ten. The source material was peripheral blood, sampled before any cancer treatment. These receptors all stem from a female donor older than 55 with stage I lung adenocarcinoma.

The chain has TRBV5-1 and TRBJ2-3; possibly TRBD1 or TRBD2 for D (5 bases each). This CDR3 has 14 residues. Germline V CDR1 and CDR2: SGHRS, YFSETQ. Trimming pared 0 bases from V and 2 bases from J, leaving 7 bases between. In DNA form, the CDR3 reads TGCGCCAGCAGCTTGGCCGGGACCACAGATACGCAGTATTTT. Translation gives CASSLAGTTDTQYF.

The chain uses TRBV10-2 and TRBJ1-5; perhaps TRBD1 as D (6 bases). Germline values: CDR1 WSHSY, CDR2 SAAADI. Trimming pared 4 bases from V and 6 bases from J, leaving 16 bases between. The CDR3 length is 15 residues. In DNA form, the CDR3 reads TGCGCCAGCAGTGTTTCGGGGGCGGGGGCTCAGCCCCAGCATTTT. Encoded protein: CASSVSGAGAQPQHF.

The chain uses TRBV5-6 and TRBJ1-2, with D maybe TRBD1 (6 bases). With 0 bases removed from V and 4 bases from J, the gap between germline ends came to 16 bases. Germline V gene data show CDR1 as SGHDT and CDR2 as YYEEEE. The CDR3 consists of 16 residues. The CDR3 loop is CASSLDRPGGGYGYTF. The CDR3 nucleotides are TGTGCCAGCAGCTTGGACCGCCCGGGAGGGGGCTATGGCTACACCTTC.

Remarks on this clone: Germline and junction disagree at one end, which may indicate a read error. The V gene is TRBV5-6, the J gene TRBJ2-1, with 7 bases that match TRBD2. This CDR3 has 14 residues. Looked up from germline, CDR1 is SGHDT and CDR2 is YYEEEE. Here the CDR3 DNA reads TGTGCCAGCAGCTGGAGACGACCGGGATCAAGCGGGGTCTTC. It encodes CASSWRRPGSSGVF. The entire variable domain, with the rest obtained from reference TRBV5-6 and TRBJ2-1, is as follows: DAGVTQSPTHLIKTRGQQVTLRCSPKSGHDTVSWYQQALGQGPQFIFQYYEEEERQRGNFPDRFSGHQFPNYSSELNVNALLLGDSALYLCASSWRRPGSSGVFGPGTRLTVL.

This sequence joins TRBV28 and TRBJ2-7; weak D call: TRBD1 (6 bases). The CDR3 consists of 14 residues. CDR1 is MDHEN and CDR2 is SYDVKM in the germline V gene. Trimming removed 7 bases at V and 7 bases at J, with 20 bases between. This CDR3 is CASTSGTFGKEQYF. CDR3 DNA sequence: TGTGCCAGCACCTCGGGGACATTTGGTAAGGAGCAGTACTTC.

V is TRBV4-3 and J is TRBJ2-2, with 7 bases matching TRBD2. The CDR3 is made up of 16 amino acids. Germline lookup yields CDR1 LGHNA and CDR2 YSLEER. V shed 0 bases, J shed 3 bases, and the junction held 4 bases outside the gene matches. The CDR3, as DNA: TGCGCCAGCAGCCAAGATGGGCGGGGGTACACCGGGGAGCTGTTTTTT. It translates to CASSQDGRGYTGELFF.

This rearrangement joins TRBV7-8 to TRBJ1-2; 10 bases align to TRBD1. V was pared by 5 bases and J by 4 bases, with 10 bases of the junction left unmatched. Germline CDR1 is SGHVS and CDR2 is FQNEAQ. This CDR3 contains 16 residues. CDR3 protein: CASSLGTGVALYGYTF. The CDR3 DNA is TGTGCCAGCAGCCTCGGGACAGGGGTTGCTCTCTATGGCTACACCTTC.

The rearrangement links TRBV30 to TRBJ1-2; D perhaps matches TRBD1 (5 bases). The V gene lost 3 bases and the J gene lost 0 bases, with 11 bases spanning the gap. CDR1 is GTSNPN, CDR2 SVGIG, per germline (reference sequence). CDR3 size: 14 residues. As DNA, the CDR3 is TGTGCCTGGAGGCCAGGGTCGCCTAACTATGGCTACACCTTC. It codes for CAWRPGSPNYGYTF.

A few counts support this clone. The rearrangement links TRBV30 to TRBJ1-5; TRBD1 agrees at 7 bases. Germline V gives CDR1 GTSNPN, CDR2 SVGIG (reference sequence). The CDR3 runs 15 residues. J gave up 6 bases and V 3 bases, and 11 bases lay outside the gene matches. The CDR3 sequence is CAWSTPGRGLQPQHF. The CDR3 nucleotides read TGTGCCTGGAGCACCCCGGGGAGGGGGCTTCAGCCCCAGCATTTT.

This chain links TRBV5-1 with TRBJ1-6; D remains unclear. Germline-derived CDR1 and CDR2 are SGHRS and YFSETQ. The V and J ends lost 6 bases and 3 bases respectively, with 13 bases between them. The CDR3 consists of 15 residues. CDR3 DNA sequence: TGCGCCAGCATCTCCGGGCCCAACTATAATTCACCCCTCCACTTT. Translation gives CASISGPNYNSPLHF.

CDR3 residues: CASSSQRQGVKTQYF. CDR3 coding DNA: TGTGCCAGCAGCTCGCAACGACAGGGAGTAAAGACCCAGTACTTC. The rearrangement joins TRBV5-6 to TRBJ2-5; 7 nucleotides agree with TRBD1. The CDR3 runs 15 residues. The junction had 11 bases not matched to a gene; V was cut back by 3 bases and J by 6 bases. Germline V gene data show CDR1 as SGHDT and CDR2 as YYEEEE.

The J gene is TRBJ1-6, the V gene TRBV7-9; D not certain. The CDR3 runs to 15 residues. The germline V and J ends were trimmed by 5 bases and 3 bases, with 11 bases remaining between them. Per the germline V gene, CDR1 is SEHNR and CDR2 is FQNEAQ (reference sequence). CDR3 loop: CASSRSSIYNSPLHF. CDR3 bases: TGTGCCAGCAGCCGATCGTCCATCTATAATTCACCCCTCCACTTT.

Turning to this clone: At the DNA level, this CDR3 is encoded by other sequences in the same sample as well. The chain recombines TRBV5-1 with TRBJ2-3, with D hard to call. The germline V gene has CDR1 SGHRS and CDR2 YFSETQ. Trimming cost V 2 bases and J 0 bases, with 10 bases left between them. There are 15 residues in the CDR3. CDR3 DNA: TGCGCCAGCAGCTTCAAGGGTTCGAGCACAGATACGCAGTATTTT. Protein product: CASSFKGSSTDTQYF.

The gene calls are TRBV10-1 and TRBJ2-3; 7 nucleotides line up with TRBD2. The CDR3 has 17 amino acids. Germline V gene sequence: CDR1 WNHNN, CDR2 SYGVQD (reference sequence). Germline trimming cut 0 bases from V and 0 bases from J; bases unmatched to any gene: 6. CDR3 amino acids: CASSESRTGGSTDTQYF. The CDR3 DNA reads as TGCGCCAGCAGTGAGTCGAGAACGGGGGGTAGCACAGATACGCAGTATTTT.

This clone occurred a few times. This rearrangement joins TRBV28 to TRBJ1-1; 7 bases align to TRBD1. CDR3 length equals 13 residues. CDR1 and CDR2 (germline): MDHEN, SYDVKM. V was clipped by 0 bases and J by 8 bases; unmatched bases: 3. DNA for the CDR3: TGTGCCAGCAGTTTATGGGCGACAGGGGAAGCTTTCTTT. Translation: CASSLWATGEAFF.

The gene calls are TRBV2 and TRBJ1-5; the match to TRBD1 covers 7 bases. Germline loops: CDR1 SNHLY, CDR2 FYNNEI. With V trimmed by 4 bases and J by 2 bases, 5 bases remained unmatched. The CDR3 covers 15 residues. The CDR3 sequence: CASSGDRAGNQPQHF. The CDR3 DNA reads TGTGCCAGCAGTGGAGACAGGGCCGGCAATCAGCCCCAGCATTTT.

The chain recombines TRBV5-1 with TRBJ2-1; TRBD2 agrees at 8 bases. The junction had 11 bases not matched to a gene; V was cut back by 10 bases and J by 5 bases. Germline V gene lookup returns CDR1 SGHRS and CDR2 YFSETQ. The CDR3 sequence is 14 residues long. The CDR3 sequence: CASVLTSGNNEQFF. The CDR3 coding sequence is TGCGCCTCCGTATTAACTAGCGGAAACAATGAGCAGTTCTTC.

This CDR3 reads CASSYRDGGPPGALHF. The DNA of the CDR3 is TGTGCCAGCAGCTACAGGGACGGGGGGCCCCCCGGGGCCCTCCACTTT. The chain couples TRBV13 to TRBJ1-6; D may be TRBD1 (6 bases). Germline V gene lookup returns CDR1 PRHDT and CDR2 FYEKMQ (reference sequence). This CDR3 has 16 amino acids. V was shortened by 4 bases and J by 14 bases, with 24 bases between the two germline ends. Variable domain in full (rest from reference TRBV13 and TRBJ1-6): AAGVIQSPRHLIKEKRETATLKCYPIPRHDTVYWYQQGPGQDPQFLISFYEKMQSDKGSIPDRFSAQQFSDYHSELNMSSLELGDSALYFCASSYRDGGPPGALHFGNGTRLTVT.

The gene calls are TRBV18 and TRBJ2-1, with D unclear. Trimming left V 0 bases short and J 3 bases short, with 12 bases between. Germline loops: CDR1 KGHSH, CDR2 LQKENI. This CDR3 is built from 16 residues. CDR3 coding DNA: TGTGCCAGCTCACCACCGGGTTTGGGCGGCTACAATGAGCAGTTCTTC. Its translation: CASSPPGLGGYNEQFF.

The rearrangement uses TRBV7-9 and TRBJ2-1, with 8 bases that match TRBD1. CDR3 size: 16 residues. V shed 4 bases, J shed 1 base, and the junction held 6 bases outside the gene matches. Germline loops: CDR1 SEHNR, CDR2 FQNEAQ (reference sequence). The CDR3 region is CASSSRDRGSYNEQFF. Here the CDR3 DNA reads TGTGCCAGCAGCTCGAGAGACAGGGGTTCCTACAATGAGCAGTTCTTC. The full variable domain, rest sourced from reference TRBV7-9 and TRBJ2-1, is DTGVSQNPRHKITKRGQNVTFRCDPISEHNRLYWYRQTLGQGPEFLTYFQNEAQLEKSRLLSDRFSAERPKGSFSTLEIQRTEQGDSAMYLCASSSRDRGSYNEQFFGPGTRLTVL.

The V and J genes are TRBV30 and TRBJ2-3; 11 bases match TRBD2. Germline V lookup: CDR1 GTSNPN, CDR2 SVGIG (reference sequence). This CDR3 has 15 amino acids. The V segment lost 3 bases and the J segment 4 bases; nucleotides outside the gene matches: 6. The CDR3 protein is CAWSEDSGGADTQYF. The CDR3 nucleotides read TGTGCCTGGAGCGAAGATAGCGGGGGGGCAGATACGCAGTATTTT. Full variable domain (missing parts from reference TRBV30 and TRBJ2-3): SQTIHQWPATLVQPVGSPLSLECTVEGTSNPNLYWYRQAAGRGLQLLFYSVGIGQISSEVPQNLSASRPQDRQFILSSKKLLLSDSGFYLCAWSEDSGGADTQYFGPGTRLTVL.

The gene calls are TRBV9 and TRBJ2-1, with 13 bases aligning to TRBD2. CDR3 length: 18 amino acids. In germline, CDR1 is SGDLS, CDR2 YYNGEE. Germline trimming cut 3 bases from V and 2 bases from J; bases unmatched to any gene: 8. CDR3 protein: CASSASTSGGPPYNEQFF. DNA for the CDR3: TGTGCCAGCAGCGCCTCGACTAGCGGGGGGCCTCCCTACAATGAGCAGTTCTTC. Combining the CDR3 with reference TRBV9 and TRBJ2-1 gives the whole variable domain DSGVTQTPKHLITATGQRVTLRCSPRSGDLSVYWYQQSLDQGLQFLIQYYNGEERAKGNILERFSAQQFPDLHSELNLSSLELGDSALYFCASSASTSGGPPYNEQFFGPGTRLTVL.

V and J are TRBV5-1 and TRBJ1-1, with 7 bases aligning to TRBD1. The CDR3 is 14 residues long. V gave up 3 bases and J gave up 4 bases; unmatched junction bases: 6. Germline CDR1 and CDR2: SGHRS and YFSETQ. DNA of the CDR3: TGCGCCAGCAGCTGGCGACAGGGCGGCACTGAAGCTTTCTTT. It translates to CASSWRQGGTEAFF. The full variable domain, its missing parts supplied by reference TRBV5-1 and TRBJ1-1, is KAGVTQTPRYLIKTRGQQVTLSCSPISGHRSVSWYQQTPGQGLQFLFEYFSETQRNKGNFPGRFSGRQFSNSRSEMNVSTLELGDSALYLCASSWRQGGTEAFFGQGTRLTVV.

In its sample, this clone was seen once. The chain carries TRBV5-1 and TRBJ2-1, with D possibly being TRBD1 (5 bases). CDR1 SGHRS and CDR2 YFSETQ come from the germline V gene. V was trimmed by 4 bases and J by 0 bases, leaving 14 bases between them. The CDR3 runs to 16 residues. DNA of the CDR3: TGCGCCAGCAGCCCATCAGGGCCTCCCTCCTACAATGAGCAGTTCTTC. Amino acids: CASSPSGPPSYNEQFF.

The rearrangement links TRBV19 to TRBJ2-2; D is possibly TRBD1 or TRBD2 (6 bases each). CDR3 length: 15 residues. The germline V gene has CDR1 LNHDA and CDR2 SQIVND (reference sequence). Deletions cut 4 bases from V and 4 bases from J, with 13 bases between. The DNA for the CDR3 is TGTGCCAGTAGTAGTAAAGAGGGGGGCACCGGGGAGCTGTTTTTT. Translating gives CASSSKEGGTGELFF.